This T cell receptor beta chain was identified during a study of breast tumors, draining lymph nodes, adjacent tissues (TCRdb year 2016). As for the study more broadly: In breast cancer patients, the study compared the TCR beta repertoires of tumor, adjacent nontumor tissue and axillary lymph nodes. In human breast cancer, the study set out to assess how tumor, surrounding tissue and draining lymph node repertoires relate to one another and whether T cells might be exchanged between them. Paper-wide results and their limitations: Tumor T-cell repertoires showed less diversity than lymph node repertoires and more diversity than nontumor tissue repertoires, and tumor T-cell repertoires showed preferential V and J gene usage. The conclusion that tumor T cells originate in lymph nodes was presented as consistent with a hypothesis rather than as directly demonstrated. The data were considered consistent with the idea that most tumor T cells come from the lymph node and then expand in tumor tissue. Tumor and nontumor tissue repertoires were found to be significantly more similar in luminal-like than in basal-like breast cancer.

Relative to germline, V is missing 7 bases and J is missing 2 bases, with 6 bases of the junction outside any gene match. The CDR1 and CDR2 encoded by the germline V gene are SGHVS and FQNEAQ. The CDR3 measures 14 amino acids from cysteine to phenylalanine. The read is trimmed to its CDR3 DNA, 42 bases read in frame from base 1. The lymph node samples were taken from the axillary draining lymph nodes of breast cancer patients. Sequencing was performed on an Illumina HiSeq 2000. TCR beta chain libraries were generated by multiplex PCR amplification. The amplified TCR beta chain products were analyzed by high-throughput sequencing. TCRdb ran its own pipeline on the public reads, namely fastp trimming at Q25 and MiXCR clone calling, and kept in-frame beta chains. Identical CDR3 proteins give one entry, which carries the most common genes and DNA. Recorded for this sample are some 170,000 distinct CDR3 sequences; approximately 33% of them occurred a single time. The ten largest make up about 3.7% of the sample.

Details on this clonotype: Its recognized antigen is unknown. No clone much larger than this one lies a single base away; base qualities are absent.

Recombination linked TRBV7-8 to TRBJ2-7, with 9 bases in between that match TRBD2. The sequencing input was axillary lymph node tissue. This TCR was recovered from a female donor with breast cancer. Some clones in this sample may be carry-over from other donors' samples. The nucleotide sequence reads TGTGCCAGCATTCAACAGCGGGGGGCCTACGAGCAGTACTTC. Its product reads: CASIQQRGAYEQYF.